What follows are 9 T cell receptor beta chains derived from one specimen sequenced in a study of graft-versus-host responses after intestinal transplantation. These receptors are not linked to any known antigen. This table comes from immunoSEQ multiplex PCR, and its TCRdb copy is limited to in-frame clones, with some not included. The top ten clones hold around 0.07% of a sample with about 99,000 clones, approximately 90% of them seen once. Sequenced material: unstimulated CD8+ T cells sorted from spleen or lymph node cells, taken before transplant. The receptors were gathered from a human donor who was the organ donor for an intestinal transplant.

For this clone: This sample includes further DNA sequences coding for the same CDR3. This sequence joins TRBV7-8 and TRBJ1-2, with a weak D call TRBD1 (5 bases). Trimming shortened V by 1 base and J by 6 bases, and 15 bases separated the two germline ends. The CDR3 contains 15 residues. The germline CDR1 and CDR2 sequences are SGHVS and FQNEAQ. Written as DNA, the CDR3 is TGTGCCAGCAGCTTAGTGGGTGGGGCATTGGATGGCTACACCTTC. This translates into CASSLVGGALDGYTF. Looking up the rest from reference TRBV7-8 and TRBJ1-2 gives the full variable domain: GAGVSQSPRYKVAKRGQDVALRCDPISGHVSLFWYQQALGQGPEFLTYFQNEAQLDKSGLPSDRFFAERPEGSVSTLKIQRTQQEDSAVYLCASSLVGGALDGYTFGSGTRLTVV.

This clone has a single count. The chain joins TRBV29-1 to TRBJ2-3; tentatively, D is TRBD2 (7 bases). Looked up from germline, CDR1 is SQVTM and CDR2 is ANQGSEA. This CDR3 has 14 residues. The ends were cut back, 6 bases at V and 5 bases at J, with 18 bases in the middle. CDR3 residues: CSVERGGAKDTQYF. As DNA, the CDR3 is TGCAGCGTAGAAAGAGGGGGGGCCAAAGATACGCAGTATTTT.

This chain uses TRBV12-5 with TRBJ2-7; D is unresolved. CDR3 length equals 18 residues. Germline lookup yields CDR1 LGHNT and CDR2 FRNRAP. V lost 3 bases to trimming and J lost 0 bases, with 21 bases between them. CDR3 amino acids: CASGLLSVLTRSSYEQYF. The CDR3, as DNA: TGTGCTAGTGGTTTACTTTCCGTTTTGACGCGGAGCTCCTACGAGCAGTACTTC.

The table lists this clone with a count of one. The rearrangement uses TRBV4-1 and TRBJ1-1; 9 bases are shared with TRBD1. Germline CDR1 and CDR2: MGHRA and YSYEKL. CDR3 length: 18 amino acids. The J segment lost 7 bases and the V segment lost 2 bases, leaving 17 bases of the junction unmatched. CDR3 loop: CASSQSITGGAGGGEAFF. CDR3 in DNA: TGCGCCAGCAGCCAATCCATAACAGGGGGCGCGGGGGGTGGTGAAGCTTTCTTT.

V gene TRBV6-1 combines with J gene TRBJ2-1; D remains unclear. Trimming left V 4 bases short and J 3 bases short, with 7 bases between. Germline values: CDR1 MNHNS, CDR2 SASEGT. This CDR3 has 13 amino acids. The CDR3 is CASSALVYNEQFF. The CDR3 DNA follows: TGTGCCAGCAGTGCTCTAGTCTACAATGAGCAGTTCTTC.

The V and J genes are TRBV27 and TRBJ2-7; 12 bases map to TRBD1. The germline CDR1 and CDR2 sequences are MNHEY and SMNVEV (reference sequence). The CDR3 has 17 residues. V lost 4 bases to trimming and J lost 4 bases; unmatched junction nucleotides: 11. In DNA form, the CDR3 reads TGTGCCAGCAGTTCAAATCAACCGGGACAGGGGGCATACGAGCAGTACTTC. This codes for CASSSNQPGQGAYEQYF.

The V and J genes are TRBV28 and TRBJ1-6, with 9 bases fitting TRBD1. The germline CDR1 and CDR2 sequences are MDHEN and SYDVKM. The ends lost 6 bases at V and 2 bases at J; junction bases unmatched: 5. The CDR3 runs 16 residues. The CDR3 region is CASRRQGGTYNSPLHF. The CDR3 DNA sequence: TGTGCCAGCAGGAGACAGGGGGGTACCTATAATTCACCCCTCCACTTT.

The rearrangement joins TRBV13 to TRBJ1-1, with a weak D call TRBD1 (5 bases). CDR3 length: 14 amino acids. V shed 5 bases and J shed 0 bases, with 10 bases lying between them. Germline CDR1 is PRHDT and CDR2 is FYEKMQ (reference sequence). In nucleotides, the CDR3 is TGTGCCAGCAGCGTAGACAGCCTGAACACTGAAGCTTTCTTT. This sequence encodes CASSVDSLNTEAFF. Full variable domain (rest looked up from reference TRBV13 and TRBJ1-1): AAGVIQSPRHLIKEKRETATLKCYPIPRHDTVYWYQQGPGQDPQFLISFYEKMQSDKGSIPDRFSAQQFSDYHSELNMSSLELGDSALYFCASSVDSLNTEAFFGQGTRLTVV.

This clone has just one count. The V and J genes are TRBV7-9 and TRBJ2-2; 10 bases are a match to TRBD1. Looked up from germline, CDR1 is SEHNR and CDR2 is FQNEAQ (reference sequence). Trimming at V came to 6 bases and at J to 9 bases, leaving 1 base not matched to a gene. The CDR3 runs 12 residues. CDR3 loop: CASSDRGRELFF. The CDR3 nucleotides are TGTGCCAGCAGTGACAGGGGGCGGGAGCTGTTTTTT.